This TCR beta chain was recovered during a study of T cells in localized non-small cell lung cancer. Study-level results: The appearance of a median around 57 of the top 100 tumor clones was seen in adjacent lung. Uninvolved adjacent lung had more T cell clonality than any other tissue, topping tumor. Blood T cell density predicted longer survival; adjacent-lung clonality, shorter.

Measured with immunoSEQ multiplex PCR; TCRdb has only the in-frame clones, and not every one. The data hold tens of thousands of clones, with roughly 82% observed a single time. The CDR3 consists of 14 residues. V shed 3 bases, J shed 1 base, and the junction held 1 base outside the gene matches. Germline CDR1 and CDR2: GTSNPN and SVGIG (reference sequence). As to this clone: The antigen is undetermined.

The V and J genes are TRBV30 and TRBJ2-2; 8 nucleotides line up with TRBD1. This sequence was found in an older male donor with stage III squamous cell lung carcinoma. The sample was peripheral blood, taken before any cancer treatment. The CDR3 DNA sequence: TGTGCCTGGAGCACAGGGGGGAACACCGGGGAGCTGTTTTTT. It is translated as CAWSTGGNTGELFF.